The 10 T cell receptor beta chains in this list originate from one sample, sequenced in a study. MiXCR, applied by TCRdb to the RT-PCR reads, yields one record per CDR3 protein. Among about 6,100 distinct CDR3 sequences, 91% were seen once, and the ten largest hold more than 6.5%. Sequences were obtained from memory CD4+ T cells from blood. The origin of the receptors is a female donor in good health, serving as a healthy control.

This clonotype occurred once. In a library made to pick up alpha chains, this beta chain is a stray read with a size that means little. V and J are TRBV10-3 and TRBJ2-3, with D hard to call. The CDR3 has 14 residues. Trimming took 8 bases from V and 1 from J, leaving 13 bases between them. Germline V gene lookup returns CDR1 ENHRY and CDR2 SYGVKD. The CDR3 DNA sequence: TGTGCCATCCGACCTGGCCTCGGCACAGATACGCAGTATTTT. Translating gives CAIRPGLGTDTQYF.

With regard to this clonotype: Since it is a stray read in a library aimed at alpha chains, this beta chain has a size that is not meaningful. The genes are TRBV6-2 or TRBV6-3 and TRBJ2-3; no reliable D call. CDR1 and CDR2 from the germline V gene are MNHEY and SVGEGT. The V end lost 2 bases, the J end lost 4 bases, and 19 bases lay between the germline ends. This CDR3 has 17 residues. CDR3 nucleotide sequence: TGTGCCAGCAGTTACGTCTTGGTGGCGTCCGCCCCAGATACGCAGTATTTT. Amino acids: CASSYVLVASAPDTQYF.

As to this clonotype: Within a library made for alpha chains, this beta chain is off target, and its count is uninformative. The chain combines TRBV6-5 with TRBJ2-1, with D hard to call. The germline V and J ends were trimmed by 4 bases and 8 bases, with 9 bases remaining between them. Germline V CDR1 and CDR2: MNHEY, SVGAGI. This CDR3 spans 12 amino acids. In nucleotides, the CDR3 is TGTGCCAGCAGTTCTCAAACCCATGAGCAGTTCTTC. Its protein is CASSSQTHEQFF.

This clonotype was counted a single time. This beta chain is an unintended read in a library built for alpha chains; its size means little. This chain connects TRBV20-1 to TRBJ2-5; unclear D gene. Trimming stripped 2 bases from V and 3 bases from J, with 10 bases between. This CDR3 has 13 residues. Germline assignment: CDR1 DFQATT and CDR2 SNEGSKA (reference sequence). In DNA, the CDR3 is TGCAGTGCTAGATCGGACGCAAAAGAGACCCAGTACTTC. Translated, it gives CSARSDAKETQYF.

As concerns this clonotype: This beta chain slipped into a library made for alpha chains as a stray read, so its size is not meaningful. The rearrangement uses TRBV29-1 and TRBJ1-5, with unresolved D. The germline gives CDR1 SQVTM, CDR2 ANQGSEA. The CDR3 spans 13 residues. V gave up 6 bases and J gave up 0 bases, with 9 bases separating them. The CDR3 sequence: CSVAGNSNQPQHF. CDR3 bases: TGCAGCGTCGCAGGAAATAGCAATCAGCCCCAGCATTTT.

Worth noting for this clonotype: The library was built for alpha chains, so this beta chain is an off-target read and its size means little. The chain recombines TRBV9 with TRBJ2-5, with TRBD1 identical over 10 bases. Germline CDR1 and CDR2: SGDLS and YYNGEE. V trimming: 2 bases; J trimming: 3 bases; junction bases outside the gene matches: 7. This CDR3 is 16 amino acids long. Here the CDR3 DNA reads TGTGCCAGCAGCGTGTGGACAGGGGGGATGGAAGAGACCCAGTACTTC. It encodes CASSVWTGGMEETQYF.

Of note for this clonotype: The library was built for alpha chains, so this beta chain is an off-target read and its size means little. The chain combines TRBV24-1 with TRBJ2-6; no definite D call. The CDR3 has 16 amino acids. CDR1 and CDR2 (germline): KGHDR, SFDVKD. Trimming took 6 bases from V and 0 from J, leaving 11 bases between them. DNA for the CDR3: TGTGCCACCAGTAGTGCAGCCTACTCTGGGGCCAACGTCCTGACTTTC. Its translation is CATSSAAYSGANVLTF.

In regard to this clonotype: As an off-target read in a library built for alpha chains, this beta chain has a frequency of little significance. J is TRBJ1-2 and V is TRBV7-2, with 8 bases aligning to TRBD1. V lost 5 bases, J lost 4 bases, and 3 bases stayed unmatched. Per the germline V gene, CDR1 is SGHTA and CDR2 is FQGNSA. This CDR3 contains 13 residues. CDR3 bases: TGTGCCAGCAGCGCAGGACAGGGCTATGGCTACACCTTC. It is translated as CASSAGQGYGYTF.

A remark on this clonotype: The library was prepared for alpha chains; this beta chain is a stray read, so its frequency means little. The V gene is TRBV7-2, the J gene TRBJ2-7; no reliable D call. There are 13 residues in the CDR3. CDR1 is SGHTA and CDR2 is FQGNSA in the germline V gene. Trimming removed 3 bases from V and 5 bases from J, with 11 bases in between. The CDR3 loop is CASSLGSRDEQYF. The DNA for the CDR3 is TGTGCCAGCAGCTTGGGTAGCCGGGACGAGCAGTACTTC.

This clonotype was counted a few times. This beta chain turned up in a library designed for alpha chains; as an off-target read, its abundance says little. The rearrangement joins TRBV7-6 to TRBJ1-1, with TRBD1 identical over 7 bases. The CDR3 loop spans 14 amino acids. From germline, CDR1 is SGHVS and CDR2 FNYEAQ. V was clipped by 5 bases and J by 0 bases; unmatched bases: 3. CDR3 coding DNA: TGTGCCAGCAGCCAGGGGGTGGTGAACACTGAAGCTTTCTTT. This translates into CASSQGVVNTEAFF.